This T cell receptor beta chain originates from a study of identical twins. This clonotype came up many times. Its matching antigen is unknown. A universal primer site arose from template switching, and cDNA bore unique molecular identifiers. MiXCR was run by TCRdb on the 5' RACE reads, yielding one entry per CDR3 protein. In the table there are roughly 710,000 distinct CDR3 sequences, around 6.1% of which are singletons. Study observations and caveats: Cross-sectional statistics underpinned the conclusions; the same donors were not followed. Low generation-probability sequences were in excess among twin-shared out-of-frame alpha sequences.

Germline CDR1 SGHTA, CDR2 FQGNSA. This CDR3 comprises 14 residues. V lost 7 bases and J 0 bases, leaving 13 bases between the germline ends. V usage is TRBV7-2 and J usage is TRBJ2-7; TRBD2 is a possible D gene (5 bases). The TCR comes from a man between 18 and 29 years old in good health. The sequencing input was naive T cells sorted from blood. The CDR3 DNA sequence: TGTGCCAGCAACCCGGGATACAGCTCCTACGAGCAGTACTTC. Residues: CASNPGYSSYEQYF.